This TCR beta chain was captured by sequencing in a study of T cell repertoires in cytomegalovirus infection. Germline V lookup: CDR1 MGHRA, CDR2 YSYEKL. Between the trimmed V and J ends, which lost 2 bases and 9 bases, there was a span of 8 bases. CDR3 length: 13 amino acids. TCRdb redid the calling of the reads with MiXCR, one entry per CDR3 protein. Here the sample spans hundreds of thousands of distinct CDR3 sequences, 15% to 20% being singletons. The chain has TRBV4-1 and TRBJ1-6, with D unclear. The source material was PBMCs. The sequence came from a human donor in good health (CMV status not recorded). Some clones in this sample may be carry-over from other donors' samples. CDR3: CASSQLLVSPLHF. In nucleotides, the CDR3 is TGCGCCAGCAGCCAACTCCTGGTTTCACCCCTCCACTTT.